The present entry profiles one T cell receptor beta chain with its context. Its antigen is currently unknown. The entry originates in a study of blood T cells in healthy people across ages. Study-level results: Unsorted PBMCs blocked a conclusive comparison of naive and antigen-experienced cells.

For the second PCR, which ran for roughly 6 to 12 cycles, a sample-barcoded 5' primer and a J-beta primer mix were used. Each cDNA molecule, via a template-switch adaptor with 12 random nucleotides, was tagged. MiXCR was run by TCRdb on the 5' RACE reads, yielding one entry per CDR3 protein. This sample has 1,500,000 or so distinct CDR3 sequences; 55% to 75% occur once, and the top ten carry more than 6%. A minimum of 6 micrograms of total RNA was extracted per sample. There are 13 residues in the CDR3. CDR1 and CDR2 (germline): SGHNT, YENEEA. V was clipped by 4 bases and J by 11 bases, with 17 bases between them.

The sequence was collected from a man aged 18 to 29 in good health. What was sequenced was blood. The chain links TRBV11-3 to TRBJ1-1; the D is unclear. The CDR3: CASSSSDPPDAFF. CDR3 DNA sequence: TGTGCCAGCAGCTCCTCCGACCCTCCAGATGCTTTCTTT.